This T cell receptor beta chain comes out of a study of patients and donors after allogeneic stem cell transplantation. CDR1 SGHDT and CDR2 YYEEEE come from the germline V gene. The CDR3 runs to 15 residues. V was clipped by 6 bases and J by 3 bases; unmatched bases: 7. MiXCR was run by TCRdb on the RT-PCR reads, yielding one entry per CDR3 protein. Found here are about 410,000 distinct CDR3 sequences, more than 15% of them singletons; the top ten hold just over 7%. The clonotype originates from a human donor who was either an allogeneic HSCT recipient or a stem cell or donor lymphocyte infusion donor (not recorded which). It is not recorded whose cells these are; they may come from a transplant donor. The sequenced material came from blood, either unsorted or a sorted T cell fraction (not recorded which). This chain links TRBV5-6 with TRBJ2-2; 8 nucleotides align to TRBD1. Here the CDR3 DNA reads TGTGCCAGCACCGAGACAGGGGAATACACCGGGGAGCTGTTTTTT. The encoded protein is CASTETGEYTGELFF.